This T cell receptor (beta chain) is drawn from a study of cytomegalovirus exposure and HLA in healthy donors. Study-wide findings and caveats: There were 150 to 200 TCR beta chains listed as cytomegalovirus-associated. A later analysis found common viral pathogens apparently linked to several of the most significant clusters. Among the sequence variants, a highly shared cluster was likely an artifact of sequencing.

The CDR3 length is 15 residues. Germline V CDR1 and CDR2: SGDLS, YYNGEE. PCR was performed using 60 Vbeta and 13 Jbeta primers. This table comes from immunoSEQ multiplex PCR, and its TCRdb copy is limited to in-frame clones, with some not included. The sample lists around 140,000 clones; about 80% were seen once. These donors counted as nominally healthy when sampled, but unrecorded immune exposures were likely. In the case of this clone: Its antigen is still unknown. Relative to the germline gene, one junction end is altered; a read error may explain this.

The gene calls are TRBV9 and TRBJ2-1; TRBD1 agrees at 9 bases. The sample consisted of PBMCs. The sequence was obtained from a woman under 30 in good health and CMV-seropositive. The DNA for the CDR3 is TGTGCCAGCAGCGCACAGGGGGCTTACAACAATGGGCAGTTCTTC. This translates into CASSAQGAYNNGQFF. Variable domain in full (rest from reference TRBV9 and TRBJ2-1): DSGVTQTPKHLITATGQRVTLRCSPRSGDLSVYWYQQSLDQGLQFLIQYYNGEERAKGNILERFSAQQFPDLHSELNLSSLELGDSALYFCASSAQGAYNNGQFFGPGTRLTVL.